The source of this T cell receptor (beta chain) is a study of identical twins. There are many counts of this clonotype. Its antigen is currently unknown. The germline V gene has CDR1 MDHEN and CDR2 SYDVKM. Trimming removed 5 bases at V and 0 bases at J, with 18 bases between. The CDR3 is 17 amino acids. TCRdb reanalysed the 5' RACE reads using MiXCR and keeps one entry per CDR3 protein. This sample has fewer than 250,000 distinct CDR3 sequences; roughly 7.5% occur once, and the top ten carry around 5%. Findings and limits, study-wide: Invariant MAIT and iNKT cells may have partly biased zero-insertion analyses.

The same sample was also used in a study of yellow fever vaccine responses in identical twins. Turning to that study: Twins reportedly appeared to share part of their vaccine T cell response while keeping part individual.

This chain joins TRBV28 and TRBJ2-3; D is perhaps TRBD2 (6 bases). The clonotype originates from a woman between 18 and 30 years old in good health. The sample was CD8+ T cells sorted from blood. The CDR3, as DNA: TGTGCCAGCAGTCCTGTACCGGGACTGCCTAGCACAGATACGCAGTATTTT. Translating it yields CASSPVPGLPSTDTQYF. Full variable domain (remainder filled in from reference TRBV28 and TRBJ2-3): DVKVTQSSRYLVKRTGEKVFLECVQDMDHENMFWYRQDPGLGLRLIYFSYDVKMKEKGDIPEGYSVSREKKERFSLILESASTNQTSMYLCASSPVPGLPSTDTQYFGPGTRLTVL.